These 4 T cell receptor beta chains share one sample of origin, sequenced in a study of technical replicates of blood from a few donors. Generated by immunoSEQ multiplex PCR, the TCRdb table keeps only in-frame clones and is missing some. The sample comprises approximately 85,000 clones, 92% of which are singletons, and 0.27% rests with the top ten. What was sequenced was T cells isolated from PBMCs. Every receptor here comes from a human donor in good health.

The J gene is TRBJ1-1, the V gene TRBV18; D unclear. Trimming removed 3 bases from V and 12 bases from J, with 17 bases in between. The CDR3 totals 13 residues. Germline V gene sequence: CDR1 KGHSH, CDR2 LQKENI. This CDR3 reads CASSPSLQSPTFF. CDR3 nucleotide sequence: TGTGCCAGCTCACCTTCCTTACAGTCCCCTACTTTCTTT.

This clone was observed once. The chain carries TRBV28 and TRBJ2-1; D might be TRBD2 (6 bases). Germline assignment: CDR1 MDHEN and CDR2 SYDVKM. Trimming took 9 bases from V and 3 from J, leaving 6 bases between them. The CDR3 has 11 residues. The CDR3 DNA follows: TGTGCCAGTAGCGGCTACAATGAGCAGTTCTTC. Protein: CASSGYNEQFF.

V gene TRBV27 combines with J gene TRBJ1-1, with D possibly TRBD1 on 6 matching bases. The CDR3 loop spans 13 amino acids. Germline-derived CDR1 and CDR2 are MNHEY and SMNVEV (reference sequence). V was shortened by 2 bases and J by 8 bases, with 12 bases between the two germline ends. The CDR3 bases are TGTGCCAGCAGTTTAAGGGACAAGTCGGAAGCTTTCTTT. The encoded protein is CASSLRDKSEAFF.

The V call is TRBV5-6, the J call TRBJ1-1; 8 positions agree with TRBD1. CDR1 and CDR2 (germline): SGHDT, YYEEEE. The CDR3 sequence is 12 residues long. The trim removed 2 bases at V and 10 bases at J, leaving 4 bases unmatched. The CDR3 nucleotides read TGTGCCAGCAGCTTAGACAGGGGAAGAGCTTTCTTT. Translation gives CASSLDRGRAFF.